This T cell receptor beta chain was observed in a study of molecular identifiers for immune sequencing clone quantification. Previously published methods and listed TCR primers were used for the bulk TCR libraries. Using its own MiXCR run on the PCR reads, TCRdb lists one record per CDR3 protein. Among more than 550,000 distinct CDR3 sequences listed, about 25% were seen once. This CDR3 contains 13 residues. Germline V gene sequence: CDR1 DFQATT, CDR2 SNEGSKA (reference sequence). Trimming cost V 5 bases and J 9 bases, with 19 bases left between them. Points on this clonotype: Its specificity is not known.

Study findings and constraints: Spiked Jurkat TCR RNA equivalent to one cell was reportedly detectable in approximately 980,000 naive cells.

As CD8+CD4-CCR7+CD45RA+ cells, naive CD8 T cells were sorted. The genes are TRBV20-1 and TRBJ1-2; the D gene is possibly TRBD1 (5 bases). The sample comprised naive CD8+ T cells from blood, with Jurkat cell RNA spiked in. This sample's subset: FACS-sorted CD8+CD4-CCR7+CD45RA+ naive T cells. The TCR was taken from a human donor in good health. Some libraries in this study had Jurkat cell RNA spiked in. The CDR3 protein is CSAFSEEGYSYTF. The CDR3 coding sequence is TGCAGTGCTTTCTCCGAGGAGGGGTATAGCTACACCTTC.